This T cell receptor (beta chain) stems from a study of cytomegalovirus exposure and HLA in healthy donors. Broader study findings: At a 0.05 false discovery rate, a later analysis found some 18,000 TCR beta sequences to be associated with HLA alleles. Analyzed later, association rates of TCRs varied across HLA loci, with DRB1 most and HLA-C fewest. Listed as cytomegalovirus-associated were approximately 160 TCR beta chains.

Those who donated were healthy bone marrow donors. This clone was observed a few times. Antigen unknown. Primers: 60 Vbeta forward and 13 Jbeta reverse. Assay used: immunoSEQ multiplex PCR; TCRdb lists only in-frame clones, some missing. This table has roughly 180,000 clones, under 9.5% appearing once. The CDR3 totals 14 residues. Trimming removed 7 bases from V and 4 bases from J; junction bases left unmatched: 10. In germline, CDR1 is MNHNS, CDR2 SASEGT. The chain combines TRBV6-1 with TRBJ2-7; TRBD1 matches at 7 bases. The TCR sequence derives from a woman between 25 and 40 years old in good health and CMV-seropositive. Sequencing used PBMCs. CDR3 sequence: CASTRDSWAYEQYF. The CDR3 bases are TGTGCCAGCACCCGGGACAGTTGGGCGTACGAGCAGTACTTC.